A selection of T cell receptor beta chains follows, all from one sample in a study of blood T cell repertoires in COVID-19. Generated by immunoSEQ multiplex PCR, the TCRdb table keeps only in-frame clones and is missing some. The sample contains 95,000 to 150,000 clones, about four fifths of which appear only once. The sequencing input was peripheral blood. The origin of the receptors is a man aged 55 to 70 with active or convalescent COVID-19. Each CDR3 is given with its conserved first and last residue. A D gene is named only where the DNA matches it firmly. Part of the rows lack a size; the others show once, few, many or a class for expanded clones.

TRBJ2-5 | NA | TRBV5-6 | NA | CASSETGGGQETQYF | TGTGCCAGCAGCGAAACAGGGGGGGGCCAAGAGACCCAGTACTTC
TRBJ1-3 | few | TRBV5-1 | NA | CASSLDPGDGNTIYF | TGCGCCAGCAGCTTGGATCCGGGGGATGGAAACACCATATATTTT
TRBJ2-5 | few | TRBV7-9 | NA | CASSQKETQYF | TGTGCCAGCAGCCAAAAAGAGACCCAGTACTTC
TRBJ2-7 | NA | TRBV7-8 | TRBD2 | CASRGGGYEQYF | TGTGCCAGCAGAGGCGGGGGTTACGAGCAGTACTTC
TRBJ1-2 | few | TRBV28 | TRBD1 | CASSTGQGNGYTF | TGTGCCAGCAGTACTGGACAGGGTAATGGCTACACCTTC
TRBJ2-7 | NA | TRBV10-3 | TRBD1 | CAINPGTGSSYEQYF | TGTGCCATCAATCCCGGGACAGGGAGCTCCTACGAGCAGTACTTC
TRBJ1-1 | NA | TRBV10-3 | TRBD1 | CAISGTGVNTEAFF | TGTGCCATCAGTGGGACAGGGGTGAACACTGAAGCTTTCTTT
TRBJ1-6 | NA | TRBV10-3 | TRBD1 | CAITGGQGSSPLHF | TGTGCCATCACAGGGGGACAGGGAAGTTCACCCCTCCACTTT
TRBJ2-5 | NA | TRBV28 | TRBD2 | CASSLSAGGPETQYF | TGTGCCAGCAGTTTATCCGCGGGAGGGCCGGAGACCCAGTACTTC
TRBJ1-1 | NA | TRBV7-6 | NA | CASSRQENTEAFF | TGTGCCAGCAGCCGACAGGAGAACACTGAAGCTTTCTTT
TRBJ2-3 | NA | TRBV5-4 | NA | CASSRDTTDTQYF | TGTGCCAGCAGCCGAGACACAACAGATACGCAGTATTTT
TRBJ2-6 | NA | TRBV19 | NA | CASSMRGPQGANVLTF | TGTGCCAGTAGTATGCGGGGCCCTCAGGGGGCCAACGTCCTGACTTTC